Shown below are 30 T cell receptor beta chains from a single sample sequenced in a study of response to subunit inactivated influenza vaccine. TCRdb passed the RT-PCR reads through MiXCR, listing each CDR3 protein once. In the table there are around 570,000 distinct CDR3 sequences, about 11% of which are singletons. These data were also reused for a study on T cells expressing NK-cell markers. Turning to that study: Libraries used 5'RACE template switching adding universal primer site and UMIs.

The starting material was PBMCs from blood, obtained on the day of vaccination. The source is a man aged 50 to 60 who received an inactivated influenza vaccine.

This clonotype was detected a few times. This chain connects TRBV12-3 or TRBV12-4 to TRBJ1-1; no clear D gene. CDR3 size: 14 residues. V was pared by 4 bases and J by 0 bases, with 9 bases between. The CDR3 here is CASSSGLVNTEAFF. The CDR3, as DNA: TGTGCCAGCAGTTCGGGTCTTGTGAACACTGAAGCTTTCTTT.

The chain joins TRBV20-1 to TRBJ2-1, with a tentative D call TRBD1 (5 bases). Germline V CDR1 and CDR2: DFQATT, SNEGSKA (reference sequence). The length of the CDR3 is 12 residues. Trimming stripped 2 bases from V and 12 bases from J, with 14 bases between. The CDR3 sequence is CSARNGAFGQFF. The CDR3 DNA reads TGCAGTGCTAGAAATGGGGCGTTTGGGCAGTTCTTC.

This clonotype was counted between two and nine times. The J gene is TRBJ2-7, the V gene TRBV6-5; 7 bases map to TRBD2. The CDR3 runs 14 residues. Germline CDR1 MNHEY, CDR2 SVGAGI. V lost 5 bases, J lost 6 bases, and 10 bases stayed unmatched. The CDR3 DNA follows: TGTGCCAGCAGTATACCGGGGATAGCGGGCGAGCAGTACTTC. It is translated as CASSIPGIAGEQYF.

This clonotype showed up just a few times. CDR3: CAAGESHEQYF. CDR3 in DNA: TGCGCCGCGGGGGAAAGCCACGAGCAGTACTTC. The rearrangement links TRBV5-1 to TRBJ2-7, with 7 positions matching TRBD2. Germline trimming cut 10 bases from V and 5 bases from J; bases unmatched to any gene: 6. The CDR3 runs to 11 residues. Per the germline V gene, CDR1 is SGHRS and CDR2 is YFSETQ.

The chain couples TRBV6-6 to TRBJ2-1; D is uncertain. The CDR3 sequence is 11 residues long. Germline-derived CDR1 and CDR2 are MNHNY and SVGAGI (reference sequence). The V end was cut by 7 bases, the J end by 5 bases, with 6 bases between. The CDR3 coding sequence is TGTGCCAGCACGACGAACAATGAGCAGTTCTTC. Residues: CASTTNNEQFF.

This clonotype occurred a few times. As DNA, the CDR3 is TGTGCCAGCAGTTTATTTGGCGGAGGGAAGGAGACCCAGTACTTC. This translates into CASSLFGGGKETQYF. The V gene is TRBV12-3 or TRBV12-4, the J gene TRBJ2-5; TRBD2 might be the D (6 bases). This CDR3 is built from 15 residues. Between the trimmed V and J ends, which lost 2 bases and 5 bases, there was a span of 15 bases.

This rearrangement joins TRBV12-3 or TRBV12-4 to TRBJ2-2; maybe TRBD2 (6 bases). The V end was cut by 5 bases, the J end by 1 base, with 14 bases between. The CDR3 is made up of 16 amino acids. In DNA form, the CDR3 reads TGTGCCAGCAGTCCTTACGGGCGGGGGAACACCGGGGAGCTGTTTTTT. Amino acid sequence: CASSPYGRGNTGELFF.

In this sample, this clonotype turned up a few times. The rearrangement uses TRBV25-1 and TRBJ2-5, with no clear D. In germline, CDR1 is MGHDK, CDR2 SYGVNS. The CDR3 has 14 amino acids. V was trimmed by 1 base and J by 0 bases, leaving 6 bases between them. The CDR3 region has the DNA TGTGCCAGCAGTGAATCAACAGACCAAGAGACCCAGTACTTC. Translated: CASSESTDQETQYF.

The gene calls are TRBV12-3 or TRBV12-4 and TRBJ2-2, with TRBD1 as a possible D gene (5 bases). The CDR3 is 14 residues long. The V end was cut by 4 bases, the J end by 4 bases, with 10 bases between. The CDR3 here is CASSSPDSTGELFF. CDR3 in DNA: TGTGCCAGCAGTTCCCCAGACAGCACCGGGGAGCTGTTTTTT.

J is TRBJ2-5 and V is TRBV4-1, with D possibly being TRBD2 (7 bases). With 1 base removed from V and 3 bases from J, the gap between germline ends came to 24 bases. The CDR3 length is 19 residues. In germline, CDR1 is MGHRA, CDR2 YSYEKL. The CDR3 DNA reads as TGCGCCAGCAGCCAAGTTTGGGGCGGGGGCCTAATTACGGAAGAGACCCAGTACTTC. Translating gives CASSQVWGGGLITEETQYF.

The V and J genes are TRBV2 and TRBJ2-1; the D is unclear. The CDR3 runs 18 residues. Per germline, CDR1 SNHLY and CDR2 FYNNEI. V gave up 3 bases and J gave up 7 bases, with 25 bases separating them. The CDR3 DNA sequence: TGTGCCAGCAGTGAGTTCAGCTTCCAGTTATCTGGTCGGAATGAGCAGTTCTTC. Translated, it gives CASSEFSFQLSGRNEQFF. The complete variable domain, with remaining parts taken from reference TRBV2 and TRBJ2-1, reads EPEVTQTPSHQVTQMGQEVILRCVPISNHLYFYWYRQILGQKVEFLVSFYNNEISEKSEIFDDQFSVERPDGSNFTLKIRSTKLEDSAMYFCASSEFSFQLSGRNEQFFGPGTRLTVL.

Only a few counts were recorded for this clonotype. V usage is TRBV4-1 and J usage is TRBJ2-5, with D unresolved. V was shortened by 1 base and J by 5 bases, with 11 bases between the two germline ends. Per germline, CDR1 MGHRA and CDR2 YSYEKL. This CDR3 region has 14 residues. CDR3 amino acids: CASSQGLVGETQYF. The CDR3, as DNA: TGCGCCAGCAGCCAAGGTCTAGTTGGGGAGACCCAGTACTTC.

The chain employs TRBV9 and TRBJ1-2; the match to TRBD1 covers 7 bases. Germline values: CDR1 SGDLS, CDR2 YYNGEE. This CDR3 contains 15 residues. V lost 0 bases to trimming and J lost 3 bases; unmatched junction nucleotides: 5. CDR3 bases: TGTGCCAGCAGCGTAGGGTCCGGGACAGACTATGGCTACACCTTC. Translated: CASSVGSGTDYGYTF.

This clonotype was observed a handful of times. This rearrangement joins TRBV7-2 to TRBJ2-7; TRBD2 aligns across 7 bases. This CDR3 spans 15 amino acids. Trimming cost V 5 bases and J 2 bases; bases outside gene matches: 9. Germline lookup yields CDR1 SGHTA and CDR2 FQGNSA. The CDR3 is CASSHQAGTPYEQYF. The CDR3 DNA follows: TGTGCCAGCAGCCATCAAGCGGGAACACCCTACGAGCAGTACTTC.

The gene calls are TRBV12-3 or TRBV12-4 and TRBJ2-7; 14 bases are a match to TRBD2. The CDR3 runs to 17 residues. V lost 3 bases to trimming and J lost 5 bases; unmatched junction nucleotides: 9. The CDR3 nucleotides are TGTGCCAGCAGTTTGTCCCGACTAGCGGGGGGGCTAAACGAGCAGTACTTC. This sequence encodes CASSLSRLAGGLNEQYF.

There are a few counts of this clonotype. The chain links TRBV18 to TRBJ2-7; tentative D call: TRBD1 (5 bases). Germline V lookup: CDR1 KGHSH, CDR2 LQKENI. The V and J ends lost 4 bases and 7 bases respectively, with 11 bases between them. This CDR3 is 12 amino acids long. The CDR3 reads CASSQGRDEQYF. The DNA of the CDR3 is TGTGCCAGCTCACAGGGCAGGGATGAGCAGTACTTC. The full variable domain, completed using reference TRBV18 and TRBJ2-7, is NAGVMQNPRHLVRRRGQEARLRCSPMKGHSHVYWYRQLPEEGLKFMVYLQKENIIDESGMPKERFSAEFPKEGPSILRIQQVVRGDSAAYFCASSQGRDEQYFGPGTRLTVT.

This clonotype was seen only a few times. The chain uses TRBV20-1 and TRBJ2-5; tentatively, D is TRBD2 (6 bases). The CDR3 runs to 15 residues. The germline V gene encodes CDR1 DFQATT and CDR2 SNEGSKA (reference sequence). V shed 3 bases and J shed 3 bases, with 17 bases lying between them. CDR3 sequence: CSARVAEDPEETQYF. The CDR3 nucleotides read TGCAGTGCTAGGGTAGCGGAGGACCCTGAAGAGACCCAGTACTTC.

This clonotype has more than one count but fewer than ten. This chain links TRBV28 with TRBJ2-1, with 9 bases that match TRBD2. Germline loops: CDR1 MDHEN, CDR2 SYDVKM. This CDR3 is built from 14 residues. V lost 4 bases and J lost 10; bases outside the gene matches: 8. Written as DNA, the CDR3 is TGTGCCAGCAGTTCCCAGACTAGCGGCTACGAGCAGTTCTTC. As protein: CASSSQTSGYEQFF.

In its sample, this clonotype was seen many times. This chain links TRBV5-6 with TRBJ2-2; D is undetermined. This CDR3 has 18 amino acids. Germline V gives CDR1 SGHDT, CDR2 YYEEEE. Trimming cost V 4 bases and J 3 bases, with 22 bases left between them. The CDR3 nucleotides are TGTGCCAGCAGCGGAAATATGATCGCAGCTTTGGACACCGGGGAGCTGTTTTTT. Its translation: CASSGNMIAALDTGELFF.

This clonotype was picked up many times. The V call is TRBV10-3, the J call TRBJ1-6; D unresolved. The germline V gene has CDR1 ENHRY and CDR2 SYGVKD. This CDR3 contains 13 residues. V was pared by 11 bases and J by 5 bases, with 13 bases between. CDR3 amino acids: CAAKGSDNSPLHF. Written as DNA, the CDR3 is TGTGCCGCGAAGGGTTCGGATAATTCACCCCTCCACTTT.

This clonotype turned up a few times. In DNA, the CDR3 is TGCAGTGCCATCGGGACTAGCGGGACCGCAGATACGCAGTATTTT. This codes for CSAIGTSGTADTQYF. The V gene is TRBV20-1, the J gene TRBJ2-3, with TRBD2 matching over 13 bases. With 6 bases clipped from V and 4 bases from J, the junction kept 7 bases outside the gene matches. The germline V gene has CDR1 DFQATT and CDR2 SNEGSKA (reference sequence). The CDR3 consists of 15 residues.

This clonotype came up a few times. The chain employs TRBV20-1 and TRBJ1-2; D gene unclear. Trimming removed 3 bases at V and 4 bases at J, with 9 bases between. Germline V lookup: CDR1 DFQATT, CDR2 SNEGSKA (reference sequence). The CDR3 sequence is 12 residues long. The CDR3 spells CSASSGSYGYTF. CDR3 bases: TGCAGTGCTAGTTCTGGGAGCTATGGCTACACCTTC.

The chain employs TRBV3-1 and TRBJ1-1, with D possibly matching TRBD1 (5 bases). CDR3 length: 16 amino acids. Trimming took off 4 bases at V and 1 base at J, with 16 bases between the two ends. Per germline, CDR1 LGHDT and CDR2 YNNKEL (reference sequence). In nucleotides, the CDR3 is TGTGCCAGCAGCCTTGGGGGAGGAAGGACGAACACTGAAGCTTTCTTT. This sequence encodes CASSLGGGRTNTEAFF.

The chain combines TRBV12-3 or TRBV12-4 with TRBJ2-3, with 8 bases identical to TRBD2. This CDR3 contains 15 residues. V was pared by 5 bases and J by 3 bases, with 7 bases of the junction left unmatched. The CDR3 here is CASSKSGGTTDTQYF. CDR3 DNA sequence: TGTGCCAGCAGTAAAAGCGGGGGCACTACAGATACGCAGTATTTT.

This clonotype was counted at least ten times. The chain links TRBV12-3 or TRBV12-4 to TRBJ2-2; 10 nucleotides agree with TRBD1. Trimming at V came to 6 bases and at J to 7 bases, leaving 8 bases not matched to a gene. The CDR3 spans 15 residues. CDR3 coding DNA: TGTGCCAGCAGCCCCGGGACAGGGGTTCTCGGGGAGCTGTTTTTT. This gives the protein CASSPGTGVLGELFF.

This clonotype appeared a few times. The gene calls are TRBV5-5 and TRBJ2-7; 7 bases fit TRBD1. Germline-derived CDR1 and CDR2 are SGHKS and YYEKEE (reference sequence). The CDR3 consists of 16 residues. The J segment lost 1 base and the V segment lost 0 bases, leaving 7 bases of the junction unmatched. The CDR3 protein is CASSLALRTGSYEQYF. The DNA of the CDR3 is TGTGCCAGCAGCTTGGCTCTTAGGACAGGTTCCTACGAGCAGTACTTC.

The chain combines TRBV11-2 with TRBJ2-2; D gene uncertain. Germline values: CDR1 SGHAT, CDR2 FQNNGV. V lost 3 bases, J lost 6 bases, and 8 bases lay in between. CDR3 length: 13 amino acids. Here the CDR3 reads CASSFPRPGELFF. For the CDR3, the DNA is TGTGCCAGCAGCTTCCCTAGGCCCGGGGAGCTGTTTTTT.

The V call is TRBV9, the J call TRBJ2-1; D could derive from TRBD1 or TRBD2 (5 bases each). Trimming left V 3 bases short and J 0 bases short, with 10 bases between. The germline V gene encodes CDR1 SGDLS and CDR2 YYNGEE. The CDR3 is 15 residues long. CDR3 DNA sequence: TGTGCCAGCAGCGCCGGGACCCGCTCCTACAATGAGCAGTTCTTC. This translates into CASSAGTRSYNEQFF.

This clonotype was observed a handful of times. CDR3 sequence reads: CASSLDRGANQPQHF. The CDR3, as DNA: TGTGCCAGCAGCTTGGACAGGGGTGCTAATCAGCCCCAGCATTTT. The chain couples TRBV5-5 to TRBJ1-5; TRBD1 agrees at 7 bases. CDR1 is SGHKS, CDR2 YYEKEE, per germline (reference sequence). The CDR3 consists of 15 residues. The trim removed 0 bases at V and 4 bases at J, leaving 4 bases unmatched.

This clonotype was counted a few times. The J gene is TRBJ2-1, the V gene TRBV7-9; no clear D. The CDR3 runs to 12 residues. The V gene lost 5 bases and the J gene lost 8 bases, with 10 bases spanning the gap. Germline lookup yields CDR1 SEHNR and CDR2 FQNEAQ (reference sequence). In DNA form, the CDR3 reads TGTGCCAGCAGCCTCCTGGCCCATGAGCAGTTCTTC. Translation gives CASSLLAHEQFF. The complete variable domain, with remaining parts taken from reference TRBV7-9 and TRBJ2-1, reads DTGVSQNPRHKITKRGQNVTFRCDPISEHNRLYWYRQTLGQGPEFLTYFQNEAQLEKSRLLSDRFSAERPKGSFSTLEIQRTEQGDSAMYLCASSLLAHEQFFGPGTRLTVL.